Following are 29 T cell receptor beta chains from one sample sequenced in a study of blood T cell repertoires in COVID-19. Measured with immunoSEQ multiplex PCR; TCRdb has only the in-frame clones, and not every one. Found here are about 120,000 clones, approximately 74% of them singletons; the top ten hold approximately 5.7%. The sequenced sample was peripheral blood. These receptors were collected from a man aged 60-69 years with acute or convalescent COVID-19.

The rearrangement uses TRBV7-9 and TRBJ2-5; D is perhaps TRBD2 (5 bases). This CDR3 contains 14 residues. Trimming shortened V by 1 base and J by 1 base, and 7 bases separated the two germline ends. Per the germline V gene, CDR1 is SEHNR and CDR2 is FQNEAQ (reference sequence). Here the CDR3 reads CASSLVGAQETQYF. The CDR3, as DNA: TGTGCCAGCAGCTTAGTGGGAGCCCAAGAGACCCAGTACTTC.

In this sample, this clone turned up a few times. The J gene is TRBJ1-2, the V gene TRBV5-6, with no clear D. CDR3 length equals 15 residues. Germline values: CDR1 SGHDT, CDR2 YYEEEE. The ends were cut back, 4 bases at V and 2 bases at J, with 15 bases in the middle. CDR3 amino acids: CASSPLDNSNYGYTF. The CDR3 DNA is TGTGCCAGCAGCCCACTTGACAATTCGAACTATGGCTACACCTTC.

CDR3 residues: CASSQSPGSYEQYF. In DNA, the CDR3 is TGCGCCAGCAGCCAGTCCCCCGGGAGCTACGAGCAGTACTTC. The rearrangement joins TRBV4-1 to TRBJ2-7, with D possibly being TRBD2 (6 bases). The V gene lost 3 bases and the J gene lost 3 bases, with 12 bases spanning the gap. The CDR3 sequence is 14 residues long. In germline, CDR1 is MGHRA, CDR2 YSYEKL.

The V and J genes are TRBV27 and TRBJ1-3, with D unclear. The CDR3 extends over 16 amino acids. Between the trimmed V and J ends, which lost 5 bases and 0 bases, there was a span of 14 bases. Germline CDR1 and CDR2: MNHEY and SMNVEV (reference sequence). Written as DNA, the CDR3 is TGTGCCAGCAGTCCATTCGGTACTAGCTCTGGAAACACCATATATTTT. This sequence encodes CASSPFGTSSGNTIYF.

This clone was found a few times. The gene calls are TRBV18 and TRBJ1-1, with 10 nucleotides matching TRBD1. The CDR3 has 15 residues. Trimming removed 4 bases from V and 5 bases from J; junction bases left unmatched: 7. Germline V CDR1 and CDR2: KGHSH, LQKENI. CDR3 coding DNA: TGTGCCAGCTCACTGCAGGGACAGGGGTATACTGAAGCTTTCTTT. It is translated as CASSLQGQGYTEAFF.

This chain links TRBV5-4 with TRBJ2-5; 8 bases fit TRBD2. CDR3 size: 18 residues. Unmatched junction bases numbered 17, after V lost 4 bases and J lost 3 bases. From germline, CDR1 is SGHNT and CDR2 YYREEE (reference sequence). CDR3 region: CASSRGGSGSTMEETQYF. As DNA, the CDR3 is TGTGCCAGCAGCCGGGGGGGGAGCGGGAGCACAATGGAAGAGACCCAGTACTTC.

The table lists this clone with a few counts. The V gene is TRBV19, the J gene TRBJ2-2; 8 nucleotides align to TRBD1. After removal of 6 bases from V and 4 bases from J, the junction contained 10 bases not matched to a gene. CDR3 length: 16 amino acids. Germline V gives CDR1 LNHDA, CDR2 SQIVND (reference sequence). The CDR3 nucleotides are TGTGCCAGTAGCCAACGGACAGGGAGGTCCACCGGGGAGCTGTTTTTT. Encoded protein: CASSQRTGRSTGELFF. The full variable domain, its missing parts supplied by reference TRBV19 and TRBJ2-2, is DGGITQSPKYLFRKEGQNVTLSCEQNLNHDAMYWYRQDPGQGLRLIYYSQIVNDFQKGDIAEGYSVSREKKESFPLTVTSAQKNPTAFYLCASSQRTGRSTGELFFGEGSRLTVL.

The CDR3 coding sequence is TGTGCCAGCAGCGTGAGCGCCGGGACTAGTTCATCCGAGCAGTACTTC. Translated, it gives CASSVSAGTSSSEQYF. The chain has TRBV11-1 and TRBJ2-7; 8 nucleotides match TRBD2. The CDR3 contains 16 residues. Germline CDR1 is SGHAT and CDR2 is FQDESV (reference sequence). The ends lost 5 bases at V and 6 bases at J; junction bases unmatched: 15.

This sequence joins TRBV15 and TRBJ2-3; no firm D call. This CDR3 is built from 15 residues. V was clipped by 0 bases and J by 2 bases, with 9 bases between them. Per the germline V gene, CDR1 is LNHNV and CDR2 is YYDKDF (reference sequence). The CDR3 loop reads CATSRDFPDTDTQYF. DNA for the CDR3: TGTGCCACCAGCAGAGATTTTCCAGACACAGATACGCAGTATTTT. The entire variable domain, with the rest obtained from reference TRBV15 and TRBJ2-3, is as follows: DAMVIQNPRYQVTQFGKPVTLSCSQTLNHNVMYWYQQKSSQAPKLLFHYYDKDFNNEADTPDNFQSRRPNTSFCFLDIRSPGLGDTAMYLCATSRDFPDTDTQYFGPGTRLTVL.

The J gene is TRBJ2-1, the V gene TRBV5-1, with D tentatively TRBD2 (5 bases). The ends were cut back, 2 bases at V and 1 base at J, with 10 bases in the middle. The CDR3 runs 15 residues. CDR1 is SGHRS, CDR2 YFSETQ, per germline. The CDR3 DNA is TGCGCCAGCAGCTTAGGCTGGAGGTCCTACAATGAGCAGTTCTTC. This gives the protein CASSLGWRSYNEQFF.

V usage is TRBV5-1 and J usage is TRBJ2-1; 7 bases are shared with TRBD1. Trimming removed 5 bases from V and 1 base from J; junction bases left unmatched: 0. The CDR3 sequence is 13 residues long. Per germline, CDR1 SGHRS and CDR2 YFSETQ. This CDR3 is CASRQGSYNEQFF. The CDR3 DNA follows: TGCGCCAGCAGACAGGGGTCCTACAATGAGCAGTTCTTC.

This chain connects TRBV6-2 or TRBV6-3 to TRBJ2-1; tentatively, D is TRBD1 (6 bases). The CDR3 has 15 residues. Per germline, CDR1 MNHEY and CDR2 SVGEGT. With 2 bases removed from V and 2 bases from J, the gap between germline ends came to 10 bases. The CDR3: CASSYPGQAYNEQFF. In nucleotides, the CDR3 is TGTGCCAGCAGTTACCCGGGACAAGCCTACAATGAGCAGTTCTTC.

This clone was observed once. The genes are TRBV2 and TRBJ1-5; a weak D match, TRBD1 (5 bases). Germline V gene sequence: CDR1 SNHLY, CDR2 FYNNEI. The CDR3 contains 12 residues. Trimming took 2 bases from V and 8 from J, leaving 7 bases between them. The CDR3 nucleotides are TGTGCCAGCAGTGAACAGGGCAAGCCCCAGCATTTT. Translating gives CASSEQGKPQHF.

Relative to its sample, this clone is medium-sized. The V and J genes are TRBV2 and TRBJ1-5, with D tentatively TRBD1 (6 bases). Per germline, CDR1 SNHLY and CDR2 FYNNEI. The CDR3 runs to 15 residues. Trimming took 5 bases from V and 0 from J, leaving 11 bases between them. This CDR3 is CASSRGGNSNQPQHF. CDR3 DNA sequence: TGTGCCAGCAGTAGGGGGGGCAATAGCAATCAGCCCCAGCATTTT.

This clone was observed many times. The V call is TRBV9, the J call TRBJ1-2; D is unclear. The germline V gene encodes CDR1 SGDLS and CDR2 YYNGEE. The CDR3 spans 14 residues. Trimming stripped 0 bases from V and 7 bases from J, with 13 bases between. The CDR3 loop is CASSVASEGGGYTF. CDR3 in DNA: TGTGCCAGCAGCGTAGCTAGCGAGGGTGGTGGCTACACCTTC.

The CDR3 DNA follows: TGTGCCAGCAGCCTAAGCGGGATGGGGTACGAGCAGTACTTC. Translation gives CASSLSGMGYEQYF. The J gene is TRBJ2-7, the V gene TRBV7-2; 7 bases agree with TRBD2. V dropped 5 bases and J dropped 4; count of bases not matched to a gene: 8. Germline V gene lookup returns CDR1 SGHTA and CDR2 FQGNSA. CDR3 length: 14 residues.

CDR3 sequence (DNA): TGTGCCAGCAGCCCCCCCCCTAGCGGGGATACCACAGATACGCAGTATTTT. Protein: CASSPPPSGDTTDTQYF. This chain uses TRBV3-1 (or the pseudogene TRBV3-2) with TRBJ2-3, with 9 bases that match TRBD2. CDR3 length: 17 amino acids. Germline lookup yields CDR1 LGHDT and CDR2 YNNKEL (reference sequence). After removal of 4 bases from V and 2 bases from J, the junction contained 10 bases not matched to a gene.

V gene TRBV24-1 combines with J gene TRBJ2-1; 9 bases are a match to TRBD2. Unmatched junction bases numbered 7, after V lost 4 bases and J lost 4 bases. This CDR3 has 16 residues. Germline CDR1 reads KGHDR; CDR2 reads SFDVKD. DNA of the CDR3: TGTGCCACCAGTGACGTACTAGCGGGTTCTTACAATGAGCAGTTCTTC. This encodes CATSDVLAGSYNEQFF.

The chain recombines TRBV30 with TRBJ1-1; D is possibly TRBD1 (6 bases). CDR3 size: 13 residues. Germline CDR1 reads GTSNPN; CDR2 reads SVGIG (reference sequence). Trimming shortened V by 8 bases and J by 1 base, and 14 bases separated the two germline ends. The CDR3: CAGLGHPNTEAFF. The CDR3 nucleotides are TGTGCCGGGTTGGGACACCCGAACACTGAAGCTTTCTTT.

This clone was detected only once. This rearrangement joins TRBV11-2 to TRBJ1-1; D is uncertain. The germline CDR1 and CDR2 sequences are SGHAT and FQNNGV. The V end was cut by 3 bases, the J end by 3 bases, with 8 bases between. This CDR3 has 13 residues. The CDR3 loop reads CASSFVGDTEAFF. For the CDR3, the DNA is TGTGCCAGCAGCTTTGTGGGAGACACTGAAGCTTTCTTT.

The J gene is TRBJ1-5, the V gene TRBV24-1; 12 bases map to TRBD1. V shed 4 bases, J shed 7 bases, and the junction held 4 bases outside the gene matches. This CDR3 has 15 amino acids. Germline loops: CDR1 KGHDR, CDR2 SFDVKD. The CDR3 coding sequence is TGTGCCACCAGTGAAGGGACAGGGGGCCGACAGCCCCAGCATTTT. Protein product: CATSEGTGGRQPQHF.

J is TRBJ1-4 and V is TRBV5-1; 7 bases match TRBD1. The V segment lost 4 bases and the J segment 5 bases; nucleotides outside the gene matches: 8. Looked up from germline, CDR1 is SGHRS and CDR2 is YFSETQ. The CDR3 length is 15 residues. CDR3 sequence (DNA): TGCGCCAGCAGCATTGGCAGGGGGATAAATGAAAAACTGTTTTTT. It translates to CASSIGRGINEKLFF.

This clone was observed a handful of times. V usage is TRBV7-9 and J usage is TRBJ1-2; D not certain. The germline V and J ends were trimmed by 0 bases and 4 bases, with 18 bases remaining between them. This CDR3 has 17 amino acids. In germline, CDR1 is SEHNR, CDR2 FQNEAQ (reference sequence). The CDR3 DNA reads as TGTGCCAGCAGCTTAGCCGGGTCAGCGGGGATCAGCTATGGCTACACCTTC. It yields the protein CASSLAGSAGISYGYTF.

The chain couples TRBV3-1 (or the pseudogene TRBV3-2) to TRBJ1-2; 7 positions match TRBD1. V was pared by 3 bases and J by 2 bases, with 9 bases of the junction left unmatched. The CDR3 is 16 amino acids. Germline loops: CDR1 LGHDT, CDR2 YNNKEL (reference sequence). The CDR3 region has the DNA TGTGCCAGCAGCCATAATGCAGGGGGAGCAAACTATGGCTACACCTTC. Protein sequence: CASSHNAGGANYGYTF.

The rearrangement uses TRBV29-1 and TRBJ2-7; D possibly corresponds to TRBD1 (5 bases). CDR3 length: 13 residues. V was pared by 4 bases and J by 6 bases, with 16 bases between. The germline V gene encodes CDR1 SQVTM and CDR2 ANQGSEA. The CDR3 nucleotides are TGCAGCGTTGTTCGCAGGGATCGCGTCGAGCAGTACTTC. Amino acids: CSVVRRDRVEQYF.

The chain couples TRBV19 to TRBJ2-1; TRBD2 matches at 9 bases. Looked up from germline, CDR1 is LNHDA and CDR2 is SQIVND (reference sequence). V shed 9 bases, J shed 4 bases, and the junction held 10 bases outside the gene matches. This CDR3 has 15 residues. CDR3 nucleotide sequence: TGTGCCAGCCTACAAAGGACTAGCGTGTACAATGAGCAGTTCTTC. The encoded protein is CASLQRTSVYNEQFF.

V is TRBV24-1 and J is TRBJ2-1, with 8 bases fitting TRBD2. Per the germline V gene, CDR1 is KGHDR and CDR2 is SFDVKD. The V segment lost 5 bases and the J segment 9 bases; nucleotides outside the gene matches: 5. The CDR3 has 13 amino acids. The CDR3 DNA sequence: TGTGCCACCAGTGGCGGGGGGCGGATTGAGCAGTTCTTC. As protein: CATSGGGRIEQFF.

V gene TRBV4-2 combines with J gene TRBJ1-5, with D uncertain. This CDR3 spans 14 amino acids. Germline V gene data show CDR1 as LGHNA and CDR2 as YNFKEQ. V lost 1 base, J lost 6 bases, and 10 bases lay in between. The CDR3 protein is CASSQGGSGQPQHF. CDR3 sequence (DNA): TGTGCCAGCAGCCAAGGCGGTTCGGGTCAGCCCCAGCATTTT.

The chain joins TRBV3-1 (or the pseudogene TRBV3-2) to TRBJ2-7, with D tentatively TRBD1 (6 bases). Germline values: CDR1 LGHDT, CDR2 YNNKEL (reference sequence). The CDR3 has 13 amino acids. Deletions cut 8 bases from V and 6 bases from J, with 17 bases between. CDR3: CASGRTAGLEQYF. Here the CDR3 DNA reads TGTGCCAGCGGCCGGACAGCTGGACTCGAGCAGTACTTC.